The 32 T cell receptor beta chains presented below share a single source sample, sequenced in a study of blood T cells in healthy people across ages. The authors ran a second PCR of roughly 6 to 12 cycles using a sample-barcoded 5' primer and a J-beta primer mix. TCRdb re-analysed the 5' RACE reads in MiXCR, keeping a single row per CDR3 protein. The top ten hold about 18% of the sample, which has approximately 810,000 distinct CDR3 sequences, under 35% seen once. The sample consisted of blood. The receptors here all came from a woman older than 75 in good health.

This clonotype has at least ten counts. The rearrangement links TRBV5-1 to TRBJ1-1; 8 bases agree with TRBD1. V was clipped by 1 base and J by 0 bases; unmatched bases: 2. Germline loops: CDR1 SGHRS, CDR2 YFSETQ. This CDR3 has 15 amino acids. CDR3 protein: CASSLRDRMNTEAFF. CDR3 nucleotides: TGCGCCAGCAGCTTGCGGGACAGGATGAACACTGAAGCTTTCTTT.

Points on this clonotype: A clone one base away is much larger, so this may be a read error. CDR3 coding DNA: TGTGCCAGCAGTTGTAAAGGGGCCTTGAATGGCTACACCTTC. Its protein product is CASSCKGALNGYTF. The V gene is TRBV6-6, the J gene TRBJ1-2, with D perhaps matching TRBD1 (5 bases). CDR1 and CDR2 (germline): MNHNY, SVGAGI (reference sequence). The CDR3 runs 14 residues. Trimming left V 4 bases short and J 6 bases short, with 15 bases between.

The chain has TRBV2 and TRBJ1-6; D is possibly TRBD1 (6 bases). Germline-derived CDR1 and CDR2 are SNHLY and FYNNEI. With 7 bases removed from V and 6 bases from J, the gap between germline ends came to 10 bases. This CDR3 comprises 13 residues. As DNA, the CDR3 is TGTGCCAGCACCTTGGACAGTAATTCACCCCTCCACTTT. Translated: CASTLDSNSPLHF. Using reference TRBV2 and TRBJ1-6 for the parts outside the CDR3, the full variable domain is EPEVTQTPSHQVTQMGQEVILRCVPISNHLYFYWYRQILGQKVEFLVSFYNNEISEKSEIFDDQFSVERPDGSNFTLKIRSTKLEDSAMYFCASTLDSNSPLHFGNGTRLTVT.

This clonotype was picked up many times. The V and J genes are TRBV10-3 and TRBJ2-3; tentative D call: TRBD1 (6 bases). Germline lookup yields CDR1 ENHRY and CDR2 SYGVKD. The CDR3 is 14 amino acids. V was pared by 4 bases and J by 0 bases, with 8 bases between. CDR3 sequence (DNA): TGTGCCATCAGTGGGACAGTTAGCACAGATACGCAGTATTTT. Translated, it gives CAISGTVSTDTQYF.

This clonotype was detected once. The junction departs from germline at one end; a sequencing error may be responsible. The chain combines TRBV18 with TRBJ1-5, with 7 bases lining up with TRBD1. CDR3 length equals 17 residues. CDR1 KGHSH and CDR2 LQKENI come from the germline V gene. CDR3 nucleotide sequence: TGTGCCGGCTCACCGGGGTCTAGAGGACAGGGCAATCAGCCCCAGCATTTT. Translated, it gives CAGSPGSRGQGNQPQHF. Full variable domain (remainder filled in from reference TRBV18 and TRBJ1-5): NAGVMQNPRHLVRRRGQEARLRCSPMKGHSHVYWYRQLPEEGLKFMVYLQKENIIDESGMPKERFSAEFPKEGPSILRIQQVVRGDSAAYFCAGSPGSRGQGNQPQHFGDGTRLSIL.

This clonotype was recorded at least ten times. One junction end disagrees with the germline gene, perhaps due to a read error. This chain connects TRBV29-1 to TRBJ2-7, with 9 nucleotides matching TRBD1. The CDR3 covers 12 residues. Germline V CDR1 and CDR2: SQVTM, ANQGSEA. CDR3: CSAEGTGLEQYF. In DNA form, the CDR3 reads TGCAGCGCTGAAGGGACAGGGCTTGAGCAGTACTTC.

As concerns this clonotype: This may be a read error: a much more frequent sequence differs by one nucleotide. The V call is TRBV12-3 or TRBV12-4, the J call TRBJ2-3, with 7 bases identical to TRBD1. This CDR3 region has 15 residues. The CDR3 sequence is CASTKGGGGTDAQYF. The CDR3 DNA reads TGTGCCAGCACCAAAGGGGGCGGAGGCACAGATGCGCAGTATTTT.

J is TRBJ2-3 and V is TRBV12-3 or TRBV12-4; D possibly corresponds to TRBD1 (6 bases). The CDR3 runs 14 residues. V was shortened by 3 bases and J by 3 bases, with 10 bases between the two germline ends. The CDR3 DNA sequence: TGTGCCAGCAGTTTGAACAGGGAAACAGATACGCAGTATTTT. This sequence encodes CASSLNRETDTQYF.

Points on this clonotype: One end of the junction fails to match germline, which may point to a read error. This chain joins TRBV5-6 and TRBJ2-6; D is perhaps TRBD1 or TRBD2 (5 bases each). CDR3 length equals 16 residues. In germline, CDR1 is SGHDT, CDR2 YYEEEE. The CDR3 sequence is CASRDRQIIGANVPTF. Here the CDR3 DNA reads TGTGCCAGCAGGGACCGACAGATCATCGGGGCCAACGTCCCGACTTTC.

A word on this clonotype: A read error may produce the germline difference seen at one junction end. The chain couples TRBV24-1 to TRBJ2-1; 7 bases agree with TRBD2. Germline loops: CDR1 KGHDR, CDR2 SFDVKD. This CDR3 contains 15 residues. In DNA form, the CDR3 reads TGTACCACCAGAGGCGGGGCGGGGGCCTACAATGAGCAGTTCTTC. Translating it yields CTTRGGAGAYNEQFF.

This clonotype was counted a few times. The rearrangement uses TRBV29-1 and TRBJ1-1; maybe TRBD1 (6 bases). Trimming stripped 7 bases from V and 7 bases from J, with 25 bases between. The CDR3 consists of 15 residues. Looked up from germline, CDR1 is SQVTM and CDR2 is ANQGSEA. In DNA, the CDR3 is TGCAGCGCCAATAACCCGGGACATTCGGCTAGTGAAGCTTTCTTT. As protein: CSANNPGHSASEAFF.

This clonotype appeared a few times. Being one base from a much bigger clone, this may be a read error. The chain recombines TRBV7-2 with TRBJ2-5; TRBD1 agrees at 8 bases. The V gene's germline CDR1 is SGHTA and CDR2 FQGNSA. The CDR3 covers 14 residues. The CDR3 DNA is TGTGCCGGCAGCAAACACAGGGGGTTAGAGACCCAGTACTTC. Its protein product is CAGSKHRGLETQYF.

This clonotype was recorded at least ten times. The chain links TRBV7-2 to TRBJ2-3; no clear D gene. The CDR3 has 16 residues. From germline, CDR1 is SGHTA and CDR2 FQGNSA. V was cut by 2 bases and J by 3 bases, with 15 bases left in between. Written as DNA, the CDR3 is TGTGCCAGCAGCTTAATCCCAAAGCAGGTTACAGATACGCAGTATTTT. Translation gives CASSLIPKQVTDTQYF.

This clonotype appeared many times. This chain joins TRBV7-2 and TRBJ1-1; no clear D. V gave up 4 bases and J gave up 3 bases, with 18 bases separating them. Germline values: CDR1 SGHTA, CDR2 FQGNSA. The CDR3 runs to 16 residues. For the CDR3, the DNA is TGTGCCAGCAGCTATAATTCCCCCGGGAGGGACACTGAAGCTTTCTTT. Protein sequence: CASSYNSPGRDTEAFF.

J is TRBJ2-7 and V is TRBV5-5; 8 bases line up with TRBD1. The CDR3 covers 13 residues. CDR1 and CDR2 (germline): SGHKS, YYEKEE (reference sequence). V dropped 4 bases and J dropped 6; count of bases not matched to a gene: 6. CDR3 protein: CASSTPTGVEQYF. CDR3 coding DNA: TGTGCCAGCAGCACCCCGACAGGGGTCGAGCAGTACTTC.

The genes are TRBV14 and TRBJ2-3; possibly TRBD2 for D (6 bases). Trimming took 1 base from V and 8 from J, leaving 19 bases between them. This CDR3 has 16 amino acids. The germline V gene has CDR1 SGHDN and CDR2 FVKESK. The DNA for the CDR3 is TGTGCCAGCAGCCAAGTGAGCGGGCGTAAGTTTGGTACGCAGTATTTT. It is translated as CASSQVSGRKFGTQYF.

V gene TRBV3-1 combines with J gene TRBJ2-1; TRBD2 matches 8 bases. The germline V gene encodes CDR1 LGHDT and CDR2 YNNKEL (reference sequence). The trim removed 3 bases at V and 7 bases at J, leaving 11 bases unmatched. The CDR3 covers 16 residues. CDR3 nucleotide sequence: TGTGCCAGCAGCCACTCTTTAGCGGGGCGAGGAAATGAGCAGTTCTTC. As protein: CASSHSLAGRGNEQFF.

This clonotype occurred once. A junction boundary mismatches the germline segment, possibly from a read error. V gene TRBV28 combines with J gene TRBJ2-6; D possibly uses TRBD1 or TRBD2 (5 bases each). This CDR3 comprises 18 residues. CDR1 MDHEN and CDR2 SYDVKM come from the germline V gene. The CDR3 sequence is CASSLRTGRSSGASVLTF. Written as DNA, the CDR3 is TGTGCCAGCAGTTTAAGAACGGGACGGTCCTCTGGGGCCAGCGTCCTGACTTTC.

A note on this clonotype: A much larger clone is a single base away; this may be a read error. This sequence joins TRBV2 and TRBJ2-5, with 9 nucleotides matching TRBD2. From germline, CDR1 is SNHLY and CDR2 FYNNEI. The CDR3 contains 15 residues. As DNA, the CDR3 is TGTGCCGGCAGTGAGGTAGCGGGGGCCCAAGAGACCCAGTACTTC. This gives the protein CAGSEVAGAQETQYF.

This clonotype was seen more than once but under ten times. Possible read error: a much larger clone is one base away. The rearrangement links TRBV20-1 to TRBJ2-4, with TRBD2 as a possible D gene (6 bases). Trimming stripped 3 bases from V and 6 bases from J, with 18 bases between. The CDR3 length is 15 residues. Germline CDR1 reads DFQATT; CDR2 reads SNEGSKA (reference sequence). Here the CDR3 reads CSASWPARRGNIQYF. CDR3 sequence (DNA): TGCAGTGCTAGCTGGCCTGCCCGGAGGGGAAACATTCAGTACTTC.

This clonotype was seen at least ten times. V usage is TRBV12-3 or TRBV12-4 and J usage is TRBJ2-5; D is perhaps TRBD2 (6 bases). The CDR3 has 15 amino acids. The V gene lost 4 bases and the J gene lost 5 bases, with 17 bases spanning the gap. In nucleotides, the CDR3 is TGTGCCAGCAGTTCTGTCCGGGGGATTGGGGAGACCCAGTACTTC. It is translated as CASSSVRGIGETQYF.

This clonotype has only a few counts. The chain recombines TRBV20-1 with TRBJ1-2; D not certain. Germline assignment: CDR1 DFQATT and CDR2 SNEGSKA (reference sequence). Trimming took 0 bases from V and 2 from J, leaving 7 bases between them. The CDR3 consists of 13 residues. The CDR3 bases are TGCAGTGCTAGAGATGAGACCAACTATGGCTACACCTTC. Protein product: CSARDETNYGYTF.

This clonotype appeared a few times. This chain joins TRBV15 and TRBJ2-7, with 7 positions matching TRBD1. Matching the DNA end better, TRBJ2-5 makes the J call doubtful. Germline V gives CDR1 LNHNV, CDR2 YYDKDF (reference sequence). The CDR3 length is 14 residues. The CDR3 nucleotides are TGTGCCACCAGCAGACTGGACAGGTCAGAGACCCAGTACTTC. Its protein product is CATSRLDRSETQYF.

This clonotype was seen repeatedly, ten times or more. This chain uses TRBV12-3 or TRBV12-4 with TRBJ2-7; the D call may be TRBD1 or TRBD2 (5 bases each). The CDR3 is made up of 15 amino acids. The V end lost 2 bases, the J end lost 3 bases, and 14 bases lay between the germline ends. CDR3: CASSLKVGVSYEQYF. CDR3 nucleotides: TGTGCCAGCAGTTTAAAAGTGGGGGTAAGCTACGAGCAGTACTTC.

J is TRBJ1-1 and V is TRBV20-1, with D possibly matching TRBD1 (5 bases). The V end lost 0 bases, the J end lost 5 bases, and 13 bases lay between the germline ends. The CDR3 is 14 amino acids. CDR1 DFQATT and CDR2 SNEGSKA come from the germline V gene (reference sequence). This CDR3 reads CSARDGGPRTEAFF. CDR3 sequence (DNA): TGCAGTGCTAGAGATGGGGGTCCTCGGACTGAAGCTTTCTTT.

Here the CDR3 reads CAGRSRGAYGYTF. The CDR3 DNA is TGTGCCGGGAGGAGTCGGGGGGCCTATGGCTACACCTTC. V and J are TRBV25-1 and TRBJ1-2, with TRBD1 as a possible D gene (6 bases). This CDR3 is 13 amino acids long. Per the germline V gene, CDR1 is MGHDK and CDR2 is SYGVNS. With 11 bases removed from V and 4 bases from J, the gap between germline ends came to 17 bases.

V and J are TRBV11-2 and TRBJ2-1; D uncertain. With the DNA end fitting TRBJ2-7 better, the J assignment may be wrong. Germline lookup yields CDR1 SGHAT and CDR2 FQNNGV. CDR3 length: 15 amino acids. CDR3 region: CASSLAASPYNEQYF. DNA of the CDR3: TGTGCCAGCAGCTTGGCAGCCTCCCCCTACAATGAGCAGTACTTC.

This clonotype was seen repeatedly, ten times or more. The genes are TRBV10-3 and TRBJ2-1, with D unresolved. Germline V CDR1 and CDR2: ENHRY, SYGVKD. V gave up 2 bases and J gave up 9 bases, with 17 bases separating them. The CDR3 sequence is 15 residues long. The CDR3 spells CAISEAPAIPREQFF. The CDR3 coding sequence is TGTGCCATCAGTGAGGCACCGGCCATCCCACGTGAGCAGTTCTTC.

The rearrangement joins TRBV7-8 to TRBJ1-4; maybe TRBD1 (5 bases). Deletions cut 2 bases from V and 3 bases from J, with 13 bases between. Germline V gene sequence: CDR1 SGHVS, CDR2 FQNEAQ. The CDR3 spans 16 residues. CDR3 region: CASSLSSGDSNEKLFF. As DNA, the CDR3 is TGTGCCAGCAGCTTAAGTTCGGGGGACTCTAATGAAAAACTGTTTTTT.

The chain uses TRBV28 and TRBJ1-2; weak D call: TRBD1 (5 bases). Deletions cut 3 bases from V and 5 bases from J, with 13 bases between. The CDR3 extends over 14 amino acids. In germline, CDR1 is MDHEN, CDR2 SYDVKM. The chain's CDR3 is CASSFEGRYYGYTF. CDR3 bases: TGTGCCAGCAGTTTTGAGGGGCGCTATTATGGCTACACCTTC.

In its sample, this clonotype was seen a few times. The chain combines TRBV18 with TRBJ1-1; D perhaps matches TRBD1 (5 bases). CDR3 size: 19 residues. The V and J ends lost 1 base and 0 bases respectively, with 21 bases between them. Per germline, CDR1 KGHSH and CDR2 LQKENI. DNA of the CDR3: TGTGCCAGCTCACCACAAAGGCTTACGAGGGGAAAAATGAACACTGAAGCTTTCTTT. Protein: CASSPQRLTRGKMNTEAFF.

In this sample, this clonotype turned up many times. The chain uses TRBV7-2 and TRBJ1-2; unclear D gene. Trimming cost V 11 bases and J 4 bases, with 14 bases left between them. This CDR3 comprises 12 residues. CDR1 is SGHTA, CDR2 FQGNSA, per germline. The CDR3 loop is CASTPEGYGYTF. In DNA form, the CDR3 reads TGTGCCTCTACCCCAGAGGGCTATGGCTACACCTTC.